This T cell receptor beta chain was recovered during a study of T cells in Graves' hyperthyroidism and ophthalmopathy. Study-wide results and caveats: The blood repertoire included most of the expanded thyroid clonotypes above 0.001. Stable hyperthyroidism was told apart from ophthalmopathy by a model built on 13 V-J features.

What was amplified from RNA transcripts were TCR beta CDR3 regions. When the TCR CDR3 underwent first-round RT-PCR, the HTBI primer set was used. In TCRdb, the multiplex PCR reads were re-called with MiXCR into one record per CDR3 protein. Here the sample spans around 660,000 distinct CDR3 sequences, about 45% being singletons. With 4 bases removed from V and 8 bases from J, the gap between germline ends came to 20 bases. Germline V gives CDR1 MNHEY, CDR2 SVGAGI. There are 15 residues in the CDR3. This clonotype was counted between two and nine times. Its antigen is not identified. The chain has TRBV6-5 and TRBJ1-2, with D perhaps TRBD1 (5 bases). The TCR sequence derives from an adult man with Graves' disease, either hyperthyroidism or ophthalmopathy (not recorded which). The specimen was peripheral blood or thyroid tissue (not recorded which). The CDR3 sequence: CASSSYPQDLRGYTF. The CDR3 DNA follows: TGTGCCAGCAGTTCCTATCCACAGGACCTTCGGGGCTACACCTTC.